Shown below are 5 T cell receptor beta chains from a single sample sequenced in a study of T cell responses to AZD1222 COVID-19 vaccine. Here immunoSEQ multiplex PCR was the method, and the copy in TCRdb shows in-frame clones only, minus some. The sample includes about 150,000 clones, roughly 90% of them seen just once. The sample consisted of peripheral blood, taken on day 0 of AZD1222 vaccination. The receptors here all came from an adult in good health.

The J gene is TRBJ1-1, the V gene TRBV7-9; D possibly corresponds to TRBD1 (5 bases). V lost 2 bases, J lost 4 bases, and 23 bases lay in between. The CDR3 covers 18 residues. Germline lookup yields CDR1 SEHNR and CDR2 FQNEAQ (reference sequence). The CDR3 protein is CASSLSDAGGEVGTEAFF. In nucleotides, the CDR3 is TGTGCCAGCAGCTTATCGGATGCGGGAGGGGAGGTGGGCACTGAAGCTTTCTTT.

This chain joins TRBV6-2 or TRBV6-3 and TRBJ2-1; D tentatively fits TRBD1 or TRBD2 (6 bases each). Germline CDR1 MNHEY, CDR2 SVGEGT. V gave up 5 bases and J gave up 4 bases, with 15 bases separating them. The CDR3 length is 15 residues. The CDR3 is CASSAQGRSYNEQFF. The CDR3 DNA is TGTGCCAGCAGTGCCCAGGGGAGGTCGTACAATGAGCAGTTCTTC.

The chain joins TRBV15 to TRBJ2-7; 13 nucleotides match TRBD2. This CDR3 has 17 residues. The trim removed 9 bases at V and 6 bases at J, leaving 17 bases unmatched. Germline CDR1 reads LNHNV; CDR2 reads YYDKDF (reference sequence). The CDR3 region is CATKRTSGGPPRCEQYF. In DNA form, the CDR3 reads TGTGCCACTAAACGGACTAGCGGGGGCCCCCCCCGATGCGAGCAGTACTTC. Full variable domain (remainder filled in from reference TRBV15 and TRBJ2-7): DAMVIQNPRYQVTQFGKPVTLSCSQTLNHNVMYWYQQKSSQAPKLLFHYYDKDFNNEADTPDNFQSRRPNTSFCFLDIRSPGLGDTAMYLCATKRTSGGPPRCEQYFGPGTRLTVT.

This rearrangement joins TRBV5-1 to TRBJ1-1; no clear D. The V gene's germline CDR1 is SGHRS and CDR2 YFSETQ. V dropped 0 bases and J dropped 6 bases, with 9 bases sitting between them. The CDR3 loop spans 13 amino acids. The CDR3 region has the DNA TGCGCCAGCAGCTTGGCGGCCAGGTCTGAAGCTTTCTTT. It codes for CASSLAARSEAFF.

The rearrangement links TRBV10-1 to TRBJ1-1, with D tentatively TRBD1 (6 bases). The CDR3 runs 14 residues. V was pared by 5 bases and J by 4 bases, with 14 bases between. Germline CDR1 reads WNHNN; CDR2 reads SYGVQD (reference sequence). CDR3 coding DNA: TGCGCCAGCAGTTCTGGAAGGGGGGTCACTGAAGCTTTCTTT. Protein: CASSSGRGVTEAFF.